Included here is one T cell receptor beta chain sequence, with context. The data are from a study of blood T cell repertoires in COVID-19. Across the study: In each case, the material was cDNA or gDNA derived from T cells, B-cell-depleted T cells, or PBMCs.

Trimming took 6 bases from V and 6 from J; bases not matched to a gene: 14. CDR1 is KGHSH, CDR2 LQKENI, per germline. The length of the CDR3 is 15 residues. In the original workflow: Counts of nucleated cells, estimated from reference gene primer amplification, were obtained. Clones were read by immunoSEQ multiplex PCR, and TCRdb kept only the in-frame ones, dropping some. That table gives V, J and clone size, and the DNA gave D and trimming. The sample includes around 250,000 clones, 70% to 90% of them seen just once. The receptor was derived from a human donor in a cohort sampled during active COVID-19. Material for sequencing was peripheral blood. The chain couples TRBV18 to TRBJ2-7, with TRBD2 matching over 7 bases. The CDR3 DNA sequence: TGTGCCAGCTCGCAAAGTGGTGGGGAGGGACGCGAGCAGTACTTC. Encoded protein: CASSQSGGEGREQYF.